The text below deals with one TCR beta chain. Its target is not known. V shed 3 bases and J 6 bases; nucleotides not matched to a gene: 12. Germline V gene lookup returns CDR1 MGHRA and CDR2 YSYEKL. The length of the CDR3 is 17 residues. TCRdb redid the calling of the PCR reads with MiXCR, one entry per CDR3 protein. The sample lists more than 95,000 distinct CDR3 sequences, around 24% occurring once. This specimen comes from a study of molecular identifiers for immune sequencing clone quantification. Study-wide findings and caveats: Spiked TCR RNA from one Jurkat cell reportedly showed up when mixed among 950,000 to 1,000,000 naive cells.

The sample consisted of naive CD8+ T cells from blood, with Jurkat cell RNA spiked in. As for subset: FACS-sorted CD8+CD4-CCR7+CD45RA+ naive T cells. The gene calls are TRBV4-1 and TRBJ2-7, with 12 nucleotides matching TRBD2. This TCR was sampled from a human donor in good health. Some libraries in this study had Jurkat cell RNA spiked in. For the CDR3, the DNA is TGCGCCAGCAGCCAGGGCACGACTAGCGGGAGCTATCGCGAGCAGTACTTC. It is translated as CASSQGTTSGSYREQYF.